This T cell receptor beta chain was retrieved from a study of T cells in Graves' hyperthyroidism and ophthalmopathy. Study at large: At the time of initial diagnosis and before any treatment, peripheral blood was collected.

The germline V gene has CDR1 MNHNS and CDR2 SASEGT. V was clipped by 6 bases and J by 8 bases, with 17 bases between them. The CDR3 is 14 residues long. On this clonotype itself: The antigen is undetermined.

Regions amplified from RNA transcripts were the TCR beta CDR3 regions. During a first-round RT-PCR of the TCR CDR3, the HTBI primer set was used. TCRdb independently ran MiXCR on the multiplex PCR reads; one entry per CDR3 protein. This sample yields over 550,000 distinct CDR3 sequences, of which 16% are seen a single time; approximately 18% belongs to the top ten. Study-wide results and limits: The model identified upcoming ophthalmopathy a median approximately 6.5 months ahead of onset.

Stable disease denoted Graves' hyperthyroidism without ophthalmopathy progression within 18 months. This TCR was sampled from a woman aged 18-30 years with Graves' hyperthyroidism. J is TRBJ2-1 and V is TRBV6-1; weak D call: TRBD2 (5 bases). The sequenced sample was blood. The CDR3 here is CASRQGPGYDEQFF. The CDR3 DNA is TGTGCCAGCAGACAAGGACCGGGGTACGATGAGCAGTTCTTC.